Listed here are 16 T cell receptor beta chains from one sample, sequenced in a study of T-cell memory formation after mild COVID-19. TCRdb redid the calling of the 5' RACE reads with MiXCR, one entry per CDR3 protein. The table lists 300,000 to 350,000 distinct CDR3 sequences, roughly an eighth of them singletons. The specimen sequenced was PBMCs or a T cell subset sorted from them (not recorded which). All receptors come from a young man who had mild COVID-19 (a few samples of this study predate the infection). Cell type and time point are not known.

This clonotype showed up just a few times. V gene TRBV6-6 combines with J gene TRBJ2-7; 7 nucleotides match TRBD2. Germline-derived CDR1 and CDR2 are MNHNY and SVGAGI (reference sequence). The CDR3 spans 15 residues. The chain's CDR3 is CASSYGEGLPIPPVV. CDR3 nucleotide sequence: TGTGCCAGCAGTTATGGGGAGGGACTACCGATCCCACCAGTAGTC.

This clonotype was picked up many times. This chain connects TRBV5-1 to TRBJ1-1, with D hard to call. This CDR3 is built from 14 residues. Germline CDR1 SGHRS, CDR2 YFSETQ. Trimming removed 2 bases from V and 3 bases from J, with 11 bases in between. This CDR3 reads CASSFEGKDTEAFF. CDR3 DNA sequence: TGCGCCAGCAGCTTCGAGGGCAAGGACACTGAAGCTTTCTTT.

This clonotype was picked up many times. The CDR3 DNA reads TGTGCCACCATGGGGCAGGGCAGACGGGGGGTCTATGAGCAGTTCTTC. This encodes CATMGQGRRGVYEQFF. The chain carries TRBV24-1 and TRBJ2-1; TRBD2 agrees at 7 bases. Germline V lookup: CDR1 KGHDR, CDR2 SFDVKD. The V segment lost 8 bases and the J segment 8 bases; nucleotides outside the gene matches: 17. This CDR3 spans 16 amino acids.

This clonotype was seen a few times. This chain connects TRBV12-3 or TRBV12-4 to TRBJ2-5; weak D call: TRBD2 (6 bases). The CDR3 runs 13 residues. Trimming removed 8 bases from V and 5 bases from J, with 15 bases in between. The CDR3 DNA sequence: TGTGCCAGCTGGTCGGGGGAAGAGGAGACCCAGTACTTC. Translation: CASWSGEEETQYF.

A few counts support this clonotype. The chain uses TRBV6-5 and TRBJ1-1; D is unclear. From germline, CDR1 is MNHEY and CDR2 SVGAGI. With 0 bases removed from V and 10 bases from J, the gap between germline ends came to 15 bases. This CDR3 is built from 14 residues. The CDR3, as DNA: TGTGCCAGCAGTTACTCGACGGGAAGGAACGGAGCTTTCTTT. Its translation: CASSYSTGRNGAFF.

This clonotype has only a few counts. This sequence joins TRBV6-6 and TRBJ1-2, with 11 bases that match TRBD1. This CDR3 spans 13 amino acids. The V gene's germline CDR1 is MNHNY and CDR2 SVGAGI (reference sequence). Trimming removed 5 bases from V and 8 bases from J; junction bases left unmatched: 4. Written as DNA, the CDR3 is TGTGCCAGCAGTGACCGGGACAGGGGGGGCTACACCTTC. It specifies CASSDRDRGGYTF.

This clonotype came up many times. CDR3 loop: CASSLDRVNQPQHF. The CDR3 bases are TGTGCCAGCAGCCTCGACAGGGTTAATCAGCCCCAGCATTTT. The rearrangement joins TRBV7-2 to TRBJ1-5, with 7 bases identical to TRBD1. CDR1 and CDR2 from the germline V gene are SGHTA and FQGNSA. The CDR3 runs to 14 residues. The V segment lost 5 bases and the J segment 4 bases; nucleotides outside the gene matches: 5.

J is TRBJ2-5 and V is TRBV20-1; D possibly corresponds to TRBD2 (6 bases). This CDR3 comprises 15 residues. Trimming took 5 bases from V and 5 from J, leaving 21 bases between them. CDR1 is DFQATT and CDR2 is SNEGSKA in the germline V gene (reference sequence). In nucleotides, the CDR3 is TGCAGTGCTGGGCCCCCACTAGCCCAAACCGAGACCCAGTACTTC. Residues: CSAGPPLAQTETQYF.

The chain links TRBV4-1 to TRBJ2-1, with D unresolved. Germline values: CDR1 MGHRA, CDR2 YSYEKL. This CDR3 is 16 amino acids long. V shed 1 base and J shed 6 bases, with 16 bases lying between them. CDR3 bases: TGCGCCAGCAGCCAAGTCCCCGTAAACTCGGGCAATGAGCAGTTCTTC. It codes for CASSQVPVNSGNEQFF.

This clonotype was seen at least ten times. The chain uses TRBV4-3 and TRBJ2-7; no firm D call. The V end was cut by 0 bases, the J end by 3 bases, with 15 bases between. Germline-derived CDR1 and CDR2 are LGHNA and YSLEER. CDR3 length: 16 amino acids. CDR3 DNA: TGCGCCAGCAGCCAAGATCTTCTTGGCAGGAACTACGAGCAGTACTTC. Protein: CASSQDLLGRNYEQYF.

This clonotype has a handful of counts. V is TRBV7-9 and J is TRBJ1-2, with D perhaps TRBD1 (6 bases). The CDR3 totals 15 residues. Germline lookup yields CDR1 SEHNR and CDR2 FQNEAQ (reference sequence). Trimming left V 7 bases short and J 4 bases short, with 19 bases between. In DNA, the CDR3 is TGTGCCAGCACCTCACCAGGGGCTAAGGGCTATGGCTACACCTTC. Translated: CASTSPGAKGYGYTF.

This sequence joins TRBV15 and TRBJ2-1, with a possible D match to TRBD2 (5 bases). The germline V and J ends were trimmed by 0 bases and 9 bases, with 6 bases remaining between them. Germline V CDR1 and CDR2: LNHNV, YYDKDF (reference sequence). The CDR3 extends over 12 amino acids. The CDR3 is CATSRESGEQFF. The CDR3 region has the DNA TGTGCCACCAGCAGAGAAAGCGGTGAGCAGTTCTTC.

This clonotype was found a few times. The V and J genes are TRBV3-1 and TRBJ2-2, with D hard to call. CDR1 and CDR2 (germline): LGHDT, YNNKEL (reference sequence). The CDR3 loop spans 13 amino acids. V gave up 2 bases and J gave up 4 bases, with 5 bases separating them. As DNA, the CDR3 is TGTGCCAGCAGCCAACAGGTCACCGGGGAGCTGTTTTTT. As protein: CASSQQVTGELFF.

This clonotype was seen more than once but under ten times. This rearrangement joins TRBV12-3 or TRBV12-4 to TRBJ1-2; 8 bases are shared with TRBD1. CDR3 length: 15 residues. Germline trimming cut 2 bases from V and 3 bases from J; bases unmatched to any gene: 5. The CDR3 sequence: CASSLHRGYDYGYTF. The CDR3 nucleotides read TGTGCCAGCAGTTTACACAGGGGGTACGACTATGGCTACACCTTC.

V gene TRBV6-4 combines with J gene TRBJ2-1; 9 positions agree with TRBD2. The trim removed 0 bases at V and 7 bases at J, leaving 4 bases unmatched. This CDR3 contains 15 residues. Looked up from germline, CDR1 is MRHNA and CDR2 is SNTAGT. The CDR3 coding sequence is TGTGCCAGCAGTGACTCGGCGGGGGGGAATAATGAGCAGTTCTTC. Protein: CASSDSAGGNNEQFF.

In DNA form, the CDR3 reads TGTGCCAGCAGCTTGGCGGGGGCCGACACTGAAGCTTTCTTT. It specifies CASSLAGADTEAFF. The chain has TRBV7-9 and TRBJ1-1; a possible D gene is TRBD1 (6 bases). Trimming pared 3 bases from V and 3 bases from J, leaving 11 bases between. The CDR3 has 14 amino acids. In germline, CDR1 is SEHNR, CDR2 FQNEAQ (reference sequence).